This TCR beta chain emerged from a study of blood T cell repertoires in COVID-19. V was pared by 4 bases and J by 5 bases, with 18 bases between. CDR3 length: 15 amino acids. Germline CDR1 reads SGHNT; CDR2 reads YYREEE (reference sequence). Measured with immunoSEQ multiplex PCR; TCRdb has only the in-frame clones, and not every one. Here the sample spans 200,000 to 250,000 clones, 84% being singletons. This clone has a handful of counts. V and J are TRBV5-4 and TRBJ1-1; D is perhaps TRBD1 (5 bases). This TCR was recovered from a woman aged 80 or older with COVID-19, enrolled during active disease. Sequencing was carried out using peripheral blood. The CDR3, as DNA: TGTGCCAGCAGCACTCCGGAGACTGGGGGGACTGAAGCTTTCTTT. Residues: CASSTPETGGTEAFF.